Included here is one T cell receptor beta chain sequence, with context. This sample stems from a study of T cell repertoires in cytomegalovirus infection. Each CDR3 protein is one row after TCRdb ran MiXCR on the reads. The sample has 450,000 to 600,000 distinct CDR3 sequences, 11% seen once; the top ten hold 9.5% to 13%. This clonotype was obtained from a human donor in good health (CMV status not recorded). Some clones in this sample may be carry-over from other donors' samples. Material for sequencing was PBMCs.

CDR3: CASRAPGGTDTQYF. Here the CDR3 DNA reads TGTGCCAGCCGAGCGCCTGGGGGCACAGATACGCAGTATTTT. This chain connects TRBV5-4 to TRBJ2-3; D ambiguous. Trimming pared 7 bases from V and 1 base from J, leaving 13 bases between. The CDR3 sequence is 14 residues long. Germline V gene lookup returns CDR1 SGHNT and CDR2 YYREEE (reference sequence).